The 2 T cell receptor beta chains in this list originate from one sample, sequenced in a study of tumor-infiltrating lymphocytes in oesophageal squamous cell carcinoma. TCRdb reprocessed the PCR reads via MiXCR and lists one record per CDR3 protein. The data show 20,000 to 25,000 distinct CDR3 sequences, about 40% seen once. Sample: esophageal tumor tissue. The receptor set was obtained from a male donor with esophageal squamous cell carcinoma.

The genes are TRBV24-1 and TRBJ2-7, with a weak D call TRBD1 (5 bases). The end of the DNA is better explained by TRBJ2-5, so the J call may be wrong. The germline V gene encodes CDR1 KGHDR and CDR2 SFDVKD. This CDR3 comprises 14 residues. The CDR3 is CATSDLKGVETQYF. CDR3 nucleotide sequence: TGTGCCACCAGTGATTTGAAAGGGGTTGAGACCCAGTACTTC.

The chain uses TRBV11-1 and TRBJ2-5; 9 bases match TRBD2. The assigned J gene may be wrong: the sequence end matches TRBJ2-1 better. This CDR3 comprises 15 residues. From germline, CDR1 is SGHAT and CDR2 FQDESV (reference sequence). In DNA, the CDR3 is TGTGCCAGCAGCTTAGGGTGGCGGGAGGGCAATGAGCAGTTCTTC. It codes for CASSLGWREGNEQFF.